The sample holds a few counts of the clone carrying this TCR beta chain. What it binds is not known. The data were obtained in a study of identical twins. Study-level findings and limits: Conclusions were drawn cross-sectionally by statistical analysis, without following the same donors.

This CDR3 is 12 amino acids long. Deletions cut 5 bases from V and 10 bases from J, with 14 bases between. Germline CDR1 ENHRY, CDR2 SYGVKD. The cDNA had a unique molecular identifier and a template-switch universal primer site. TCRdb used MiXCR to reprocess the 5' RACE reads, holding one entry per CDR3 protein. The sample holds roughly 720,000 distinct CDR3 sequences; approximately 18% are singletons and the top ten take 13%. These data were also reused for a study on T cells expressing NK-cell markers. That publication notes: The share of CD8+ T cells held by dominant NKG2C+ clonotypes was 1.0-7.0% in several donors. The leading position in the CD3+CD56-NKG2C+ fraction of a handful of donors also went to these clonotypes.

The sequenced sample was PBMCs. The chain recombines TRBV10-3 with TRBJ1-1, with a weak D call TRBD1 (6 bases). This clonotype was sampled from a woman between 18 and 29 years old in good health. The CDR3 region is CAISPDSRGAFF. The DNA for the CDR3 is TGTGCCATCAGTCCGGACAGTCGGGGAGCTTTCTTT.